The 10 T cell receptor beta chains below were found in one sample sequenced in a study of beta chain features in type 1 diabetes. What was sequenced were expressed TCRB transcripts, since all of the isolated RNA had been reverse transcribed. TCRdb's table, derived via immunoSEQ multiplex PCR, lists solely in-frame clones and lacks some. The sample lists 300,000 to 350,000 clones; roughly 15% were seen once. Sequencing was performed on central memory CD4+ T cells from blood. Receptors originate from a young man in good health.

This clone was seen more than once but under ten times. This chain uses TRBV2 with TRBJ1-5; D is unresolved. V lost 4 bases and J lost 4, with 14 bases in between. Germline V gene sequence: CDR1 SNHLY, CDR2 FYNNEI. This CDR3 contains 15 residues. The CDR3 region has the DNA TGTGCCAGCAGTGGACGGCCCGGAGGTAATCAGCCCCAGCATTTT. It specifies CASSGRPGGNQPQHF.

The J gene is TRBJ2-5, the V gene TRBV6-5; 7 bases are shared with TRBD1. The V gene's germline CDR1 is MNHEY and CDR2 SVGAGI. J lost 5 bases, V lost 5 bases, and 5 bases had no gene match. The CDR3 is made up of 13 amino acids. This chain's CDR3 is CASSPTGLETQYF. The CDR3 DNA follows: TGTGCCAGCAGTCCGACAGGGCTGGAGACCCAGTACTTC.

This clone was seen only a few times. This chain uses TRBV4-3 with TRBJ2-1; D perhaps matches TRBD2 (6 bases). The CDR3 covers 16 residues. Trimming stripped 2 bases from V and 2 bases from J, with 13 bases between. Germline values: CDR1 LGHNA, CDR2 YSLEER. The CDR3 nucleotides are TGCGCCAGCAGCCAATCTGGAATAGCGGCCTACAATGAGCAGTTCTTC. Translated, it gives CASSQSGIAAYNEQFF.

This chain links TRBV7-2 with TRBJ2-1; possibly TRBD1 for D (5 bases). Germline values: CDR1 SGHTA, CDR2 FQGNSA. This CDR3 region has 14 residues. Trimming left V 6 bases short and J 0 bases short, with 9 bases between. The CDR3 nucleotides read TGTGCCAGCAGTTCCCAGGGCTCCTACAATGAGCAGTTCTTC. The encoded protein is CASSSQGSYNEQFF.

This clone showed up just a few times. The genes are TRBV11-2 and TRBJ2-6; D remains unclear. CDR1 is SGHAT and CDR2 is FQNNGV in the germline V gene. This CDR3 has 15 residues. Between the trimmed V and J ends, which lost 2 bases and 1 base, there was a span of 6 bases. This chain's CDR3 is CASSLRVSGANVLTF. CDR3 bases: TGTGCCAGCAGCTTAAGGGTATCTGGGGCCAACGTCCTGACTTTC. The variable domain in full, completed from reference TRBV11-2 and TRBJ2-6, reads EAGVAQSPRYKIIEKRQSVAFWCNPISGHATLYWYQQILGQGPKLLIQFQNNGVVDDSQLPKDRFSAERLKGVDSTLKIQPAKLEDSAVYLCASSLRVSGANVLTFGAGSRLTVL.

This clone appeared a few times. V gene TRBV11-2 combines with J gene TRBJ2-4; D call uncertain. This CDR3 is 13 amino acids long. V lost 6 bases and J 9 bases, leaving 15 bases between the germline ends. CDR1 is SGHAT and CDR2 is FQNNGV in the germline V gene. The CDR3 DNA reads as TGTGCCAGCAGTCCACCTAATTCCGCCATTCAGTACTTC. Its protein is CASSPPNSAIQYF.

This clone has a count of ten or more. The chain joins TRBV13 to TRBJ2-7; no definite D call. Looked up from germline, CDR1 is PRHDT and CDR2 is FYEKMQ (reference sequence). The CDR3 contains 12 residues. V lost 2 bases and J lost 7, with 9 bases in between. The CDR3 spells CASSLSEREQYV. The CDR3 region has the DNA TGTGCCAGCAGCTTATCGGAGAGGGAGCAGTACGTC.

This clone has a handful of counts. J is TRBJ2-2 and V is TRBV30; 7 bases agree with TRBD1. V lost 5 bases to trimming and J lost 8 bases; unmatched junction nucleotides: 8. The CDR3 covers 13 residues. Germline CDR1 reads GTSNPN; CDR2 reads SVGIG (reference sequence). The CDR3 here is CAWDRDRWGELFF. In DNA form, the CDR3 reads TGTGCCTGGGACCGGGACAGATGGGGGGAGCTGTTTTTT.

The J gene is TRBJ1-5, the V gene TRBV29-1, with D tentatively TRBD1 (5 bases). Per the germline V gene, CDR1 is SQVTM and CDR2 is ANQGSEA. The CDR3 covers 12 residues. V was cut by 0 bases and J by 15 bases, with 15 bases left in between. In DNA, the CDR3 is TGCAGCGTTGAAGAGGGAGGGGATGTACGGCATTTT. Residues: CSVEEGGDVRHF.

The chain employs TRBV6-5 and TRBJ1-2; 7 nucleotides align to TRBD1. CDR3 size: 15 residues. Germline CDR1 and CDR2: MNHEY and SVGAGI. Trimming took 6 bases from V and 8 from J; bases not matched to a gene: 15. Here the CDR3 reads CASSKGGTVPTGYTF. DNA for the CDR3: TGTGCCAGCAGCAAAGGGGGGACAGTCCCAACGGGCTACACCTTC.